This T cell receptor (beta chain) originates from a study of PD-1 blockade in classical Hodgkin lymphoma. Study results and caveats: Newly diagnosed patients reportedly trailed healthy donors in baseline TCR diversity.

This clone has a handful of counts. Its antigen is not identified. The same CDR3 can be traced to other DNA sequences in this sample. The V gene lost 0 bases and the J gene lost 4 bases, with 7 bases spanning the gap. The germline CDR1 and CDR2 sequences are MGHRA and YSYEKL. The CDR3 extends over 14 amino acids. Method: immunoSEQ multiplex PCR; TCRdb's copy keeps in-frame clones and lacks some. Found here are more than 50,000 clones, around 89% of them singletons; the top ten hold 15%. Every patient relapsed after autologous stem cell transplantation, and brentuximab vedotin exposure varied. Material: peripheral blood mononuclear cells (PBMCs), obtained at baseline. The rearrangement links TRBV4-1 to TRBJ1-5; no clear D gene. The sequence derives from a human donor with classical Hodgkin lymphoma. Here the CDR3 DNA reads TGCGCCAGCAGCCAAGATTTGGGGAATCAGCCCCAGCATTTT. It yields the protein CASSQDLGNQPQHF.